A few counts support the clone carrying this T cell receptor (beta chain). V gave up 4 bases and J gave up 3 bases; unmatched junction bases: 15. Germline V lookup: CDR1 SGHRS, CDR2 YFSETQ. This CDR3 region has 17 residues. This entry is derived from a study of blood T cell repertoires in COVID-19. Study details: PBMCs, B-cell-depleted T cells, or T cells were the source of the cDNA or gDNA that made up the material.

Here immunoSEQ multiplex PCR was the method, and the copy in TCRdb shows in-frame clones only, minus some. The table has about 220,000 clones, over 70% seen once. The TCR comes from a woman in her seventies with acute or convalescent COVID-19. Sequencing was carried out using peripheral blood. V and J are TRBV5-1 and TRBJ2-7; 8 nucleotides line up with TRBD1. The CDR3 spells CASSRGQGAPSNYEQYF. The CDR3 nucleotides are TGCGCCAGCAGCCGAGGACAGGGAGCCCCCTCGAACTACGAGCAGTACTTC.